Below, 32 T cell receptor beta chains from the same sample are listed, as sequenced in a study of spatial heterogeneity in lung cancer. Specified time point: sample taken at primary tumor resection. One entry per CDR3 protein results from TCRdb running MiXCR on the 5' RACE reads. The sample holds some 2,400 distinct CDR3 sequences, about an eighth seen once. The input for sequencing was normal lung tissue next to the tumor, taken at surgery. The receptors stem from a female donor with early-stage non-small cell lung cancer.

By sample fraction, this clonotype is medium-sized. The V call is TRBV4-1, the J call TRBJ2-5; TRBD1 might be the D (6 bases). Germline assignment: CDR1 MGHRA and CDR2 YSYEKL. The CDR3 is made up of 14 amino acids. Trimming shortened V by 1 base and J by 7 bases, and 13 bases separated the two germline ends. The CDR3 DNA is TGCGCCAGCAGCCAAGCTGGGGAAGGGGGGACCCAGTACTTC. Its protein is CASSQAGEGGTQYF.

This clonotype was seen only a few times. This clone may be a read error of a much larger clone one base away. The chain employs TRBV5-1 and TRBJ1-4, with D maybe TRBD1 (5 bases). CDR3 size: 16 residues. The germline gives CDR1 SGHRS, CDR2 YFSETQ. The CDR3 loop is CTSSLGGTSRREKLFF. CDR3 nucleotides: TGCACCAGCAGCTTAGGCGGGACCTCGAGACGGGAAAAACTGTTTTTT.

At least ten counts were recorded for this clonotype. The chain joins TRBV27 to TRBJ1-1; no clear D gene. Germline loops: CDR1 MNHEY, CDR2 SMNVEV (reference sequence). There are 15 residues in the CDR3. Trimming stripped 5 bases from V and 4 bases from J, with 17 bases between. CDR3 sequence (DNA): TGTGCCAGCAGTCCCACCCTTATACGGGGCACTGAAGCTTTCTTT. Translated, it gives CASSPTLIRGTEAFF.

The V and J genes are TRBV7-6 and TRBJ2-3; possibly TRBD1 for D (5 bases). Germline lookup yields CDR1 SGHVS and CDR2 FNYEAQ. CDR3 length equals 16 residues. V was cut by 5 bases and J by 4 bases, with 19 bases left in between. CDR3 sequence: CASSKGWGRAADTQYF. CDR3 DNA sequence: TGTGCCAGCAGCAAAGGATGGGGCCGCGCAGCAGATACGCAGTATTTT.

This clonotype has a handful of counts. The rearrangement joins TRBV20-1 to TRBJ2-7; maybe TRBD1 (5 bases). Trimming removed 2 bases at V and 2 bases at J, with 16 bases between. CDR3 length: 15 amino acids. Germline V gives CDR1 DFQATT, CDR2 SNEGSKA (reference sequence). CDR3 coding DNA: TGCAGTGCTAGACCAACGGACATCCTAACCTACGAGCAGTACTTC. Translation gives CSARPTDILTYEQYF.

This clonotype rates as medium-sized. This sequence joins TRBV19 and TRBJ2-7; D may be TRBD1 or TRBD2 (5 bases each). The CDR3 totals 13 residues. Germline CDR1 reads LNHDA; CDR2 reads SQIVND (reference sequence). V shed 4 bases and J shed 0 bases, with 7 bases lying between them. The CDR3 nucleotides are TGTGCCAGTAGTACAGGGAGCTCCTACGAGCAGTACTTC. Its protein is CASSTGSSYEQYF.

This clonotype was picked up a small number of times. The rearrangement uses TRBV19 and TRBJ2-3, with 7 bases fitting TRBD1. This CDR3 spans 15 amino acids. Losses at the gene ends were 7 bases for V and 0 bases for J; bases not matched to a gene: 7. Germline lookup yields CDR1 LNHDA and CDR2 SQIVND (reference sequence). CDR3 bases: TGTGCCAGTAATAGAAGGGGACAGAGCACAGATACGCAGTATTTT. Translated, it gives CASNRRGQSTDTQYF.

The chain has TRBV3-1 and TRBJ1-4, with D unresolved. Trimming stripped 0 bases from V and 11 bases from J, with 10 bases between. The length of the CDR3 is 13 residues. Germline loops: CDR1 LGHDT, CDR2 YNNKEL (reference sequence). The CDR3 here is CASSQDWNGKLFF. CDR3 DNA: TGTGCCAGCAGCCAAGACTGGAACGGTAAACTGTTTTTT. The full variable domain, rest sourced from reference TRBV3-1 and TRBJ1-4, is DTAVSQTPKYLVTQMGNDKSIKCEQNLGHDTMYWYKQDSKKFLKIMFSYNNKELIINETVPNRFSPKSPDKAHLNLHINSLELGDSAVYFCASSQDWNGKLFFGSGTQLSVL.

This clonotype qualifies as medium-sized (0.01 to 0.1%). The rearrangement links TRBV5-4 to TRBJ2-3; D perhaps matches TRBD2 (5 bases). This CDR3 is built from 14 residues. Trimming left V 2 bases short and J 2 bases short, with 9 bases between. The germline V gene encodes CDR1 SGHNT and CDR2 YYREEE (reference sequence). The CDR3: CASSFPGYTDTQYF. CDR3 bases: TGTGCCAGCAGCTTCCCGGGGTACACAGATACGCAGTATTTT.

Sample share makes this clonotype large. This chain links TRBV20-1 with TRBJ1-1; tentative D call: TRBD1 (5 bases). There are 14 residues in the CDR3. V was cut by 0 bases and J by 3 bases, with 11 bases left in between. The germline gives CDR1 DFQATT, CDR2 SNEGSKA (reference sequence). This CDR3 is CSARDRVIYTEAFF. In nucleotides, the CDR3 is TGCAGTGCTAGAGACAGGGTAATATACACTGAAGCTTTCTTT.

A remark on this clonotype: A read error may account for a junction end that differs from germline. The chain joins TRBV27 to TRBJ1-2; D is ambiguous. The germline gives CDR1 MNHEY, CDR2 SMNVEV (reference sequence). The CDR3 length is 14 residues. The CDR3 is CASSTSPLNYGFTF. The CDR3 DNA reads TGTGCCAGCAGTACCTCCCCCCTTAACTATGGCTTCACCTTC.

By sample share, this clonotype is medium-sized. The V call is TRBV6-5, the J call TRBJ2-1; D is unclear. V dropped 10 bases and J dropped 9 bases, with 19 bases sitting between them. The CDR3 spans 13 residues. CDR1 and CDR2 from the germline V gene are MNHEY and SVGAGI. The CDR3 spells CATETDLPGEQFF. DNA for the CDR3: TGTGCCACCGAAACCGATCTGCCGGGTGAGCAGTTCTTC.

This clonotype is labeled as medium-sized. The rearrangement uses TRBV28 and TRBJ1-5, with a weak D call TRBD1 (6 bases). V was trimmed by 5 bases and J by 0 bases, leaving 11 bases between them. This CDR3 has 15 amino acids. Per the germline V gene, CDR1 is MDHEN and CDR2 is SYDVKM. The CDR3 protein is CASSTDRLSNQPQHF. The CDR3 coding sequence is TGTGCCAGCAGTACCGACAGGCTTAGCAATCAGCCCCAGCATTTT.

The chain carries TRBV4-3 and TRBJ1-6, with D possibly matching TRBD1 (6 bases). Trimming left V 1 base short and J 5 bases short, with 15 bases between. Germline-derived CDR1 and CDR2 are LGHNA and YSLEER. The CDR3 runs 17 residues. Here the CDR3 reads CASSQVPEGGNNSPLHF. CDR3 nucleotides: TGCGCCAGCAGCCAAGTCCCTGAGGGGGGTAATAATTCACCCCTCCACTTT.

By share of the sample, this clonotype is large. V and J are TRBV27 and TRBJ1-2; D gene uncertain. The CDR3 has 13 residues. V was cut by 5 bases and J by 2 bases, with 9 bases left in between. Germline assignment: CDR1 MNHEY and CDR2 SMNVEV (reference sequence). CDR3 in amino acids: CASSPLRNYGYTF. The CDR3 DNA follows: TGTGCCAGCAGTCCCTTGAGGAACTATGGCTACACCTTC.

This clonotype was observed a few times. J is TRBJ2-4 and V is TRBV20-1, with a tentative D call TRBD2 (5 bases). The CDR3 totals 15 residues. Looked up from germline, CDR1 is DFQATT and CDR2 is SNEGSKA (reference sequence). V was pared by 5 bases and J by 8 bases, with 22 bases between. CDR3 region: CSARADGRAGDIQYF. Written as DNA, the CDR3 is TGCAGTGCTCGAGCGGATGGGCGGGCGGGTGACATTCAGTACTTC.

The chain combines TRBV5-1 with TRBJ1-1; D gene uncertain. The CDR3 length is 10 residues. V shed 6 bases and J shed 4 bases, with 4 bases lying between them. Germline CDR1 reads SGHRS; CDR2 reads YFSETQ. The CDR3 DNA reads as TGCGCCAGCAAAGGCACTGAAGCTTTCTTT. It encodes CASKGTEAFF.

By its share, this clonotype is medium-sized. The chain employs TRBV5-5 and TRBJ2-3, with D tentatively TRBD1 (5 bases). The germline V gene has CDR1 SGHKS and CDR2 YYEKEE (reference sequence). V was shortened by 4 bases and J by 1 base, with 10 bases between the two germline ends. The CDR3 length is 14 residues. The CDR3 loop is CASSPGHRTDTQYF. In DNA, the CDR3 is TGTGCCAGCAGCCCTGGACACCGCACAGATACGCAGTATTTT.

This clonotype showed up many times. The chain combines TRBV19 with TRBJ2-1, with D tentatively TRBD2 (6 bases). The length of the CDR3 is 13 residues. Trimming stripped 9 bases from V and 4 bases from J, with 13 bases between. Germline assignment: CDR1 LNHDA and CDR2 SQIVND (reference sequence). CDR3 coding DNA: TGTGCCAGCTCGCGGGGATCGTACAATGAGCAGTTCTTC. Encoded protein: CASSRGSYNEQFF.

Within the sample, this clonotype is medium-sized. This rearrangement joins TRBV29-1 to TRBJ2-1; D is possibly TRBD1 (6 bases). CDR1 is SQVTM, CDR2 ANQGSEA, per germline. The ends were cut back, 1 base at V and 6 bases at J, with 7 bases in the middle. The CDR3 totals 12 residues. Here the CDR3 DNA reads TGCAGCGTTGAAGGCAGGGGCAATGAGCAGTTCTTC. Translation: CSVEGRGNEQFF.

In this sample, this clonotype is medium-sized. This rearrangement joins TRBV7-9 to TRBJ2-6, with a tentative D call TRBD1 (5 bases). V was shortened by 8 bases and J by 0 bases, with 20 bases between the two germline ends. Per germline, CDR1 SEHNR and CDR2 FQNEAQ (reference sequence). The CDR3 has 18 amino acids. This CDR3 reads CASSLSRGVDSGANVLTF. In nucleotides, the CDR3 is TGTGCCAGCTCCCTTAGTAGGGGCGTGGACTCTGGGGCCAACGTCCTGACTTTC.

This clonotype has at least ten counts. The rearrangement links TRBV14 to TRBJ2-7; D is uncertain. The CDR3 runs to 12 residues. Trimming pared 3 bases from V and 7 bases from J, leaving 10 bases between. Germline CDR1 SGHDN, CDR2 FVKESK. CDR3 loop: CASSHGPREQYF. For the CDR3, the DNA is TGTGCCAGCAGCCATGGGCCGAGGGAGCAGTACTTC.

The sample holds many counts of this clonotype. V gene TRBV4-2 combines with J gene TRBJ1-4; D possibly corresponds to TRBD1 (5 bases). Trimming took 3 bases from V and 7 from J, leaving 18 bases between them. This CDR3 is built from 16 residues. CDR1 LGHNA and CDR2 YNFKEQ come from the germline V gene. CDR3 bases: TGTGCCAGCAGCCATCCCGGGACTGGAATGGGTGAAAAACTGTTTTTT. Protein: CASSHPGTGMGEKLFF.

This clonotype was counted only a few times. This chain uses TRBV2 with TRBJ1-1, with D possibly TRBD1 on 6 matching bases. V lost 5 bases to trimming and J lost 1 base, with 14 bases between them. The CDR3 consists of 15 residues. The germline gives CDR1 SNHLY, CDR2 FYNNEI. In DNA, the CDR3 is TGTGCCAGCAGTCCACGACAGGCAACGAACACTGAAGCTTTCTTT. Its protein product is CASSPRQATNTEAFF.

This clonotype was seen repeatedly, ten times or more. The rearrangement links TRBV4-2 to TRBJ2-3; 15 bases are shared with TRBD2. Germline V gives CDR1 LGHNA, CDR2 YNFKEQ. After removal of 0 bases from V and 0 bases from J, the junction contained 10 bases not matched to a gene. The CDR3 covers 21 residues. This chain's CDR3 is CASSQDPLGLAGGPSTDTQYF. The CDR3 DNA reads TGTGCCAGCAGCCAAGACCCCCTCGGACTAGCGGGGGGGCCTAGCACAGATACGCAGTATTTT.

By sample fraction, this clonotype is medium-sized. The rearrangement joins TRBV7-9 to TRBJ2-6; 10 bases fit TRBD1. There are 16 residues in the CDR3. Looked up from germline, CDR1 is SEHNR and CDR2 is FQNEAQ (reference sequence). Losses at the gene ends were 7 bases for V and 2 bases for J; bases not matched to a gene: 5. In DNA form, the CDR3 reads TGTGCCAGCACCGGACAGGGGGGCCCTGGGGCCAACGTCCTGACTTTC. Translation: CASTGQGGPGANVLTF.

This sequence joins TRBV12-3 or TRBV12-4 and TRBJ2-7; D remains ambiguous. The CDR3 spans 12 residues. Trimming removed 4 bases at V and 6 bases at J, with 10 bases between. CDR3 in amino acids: CASSSFDGEQYF. CDR3 nucleotides: TGTGCCAGCAGTTCTTTCGACGGCGAGCAGTACTTC.

This clonotype is labeled large. The chain couples TRBV28 to TRBJ2-5; D possibly corresponds to TRBD2 (5 bases). V was shortened by 2 bases and J by 1 base, with 11 bases between the two germline ends. CDR3 size: 15 residues. Germline V gene lookup returns CDR1 MDHEN and CDR2 SYDVKM. The CDR3 DNA reads as TGTGCCAGCAGTTTAATCCCGCGGGCCCAAGAGACCCAGTACTTC. Encoded protein: CASSLIPRAQETQYF. Full variable domain (remainder filled in from reference TRBV28 and TRBJ2-5): DVKVTQSSRYLVKRTGEKVFLECVQDMDHENMFWYRQDPGLGLRLIYFSYDVKMKEKGDIPEGYSVSREKKERFSLILESASTNQTSMYLCASSLIPRAQETQYFGPGTRLLVL.

This clonotype was detected a few times. The chain employs TRBV20-1 and TRBJ2-2; TRBD1 or TRBD2 may be the D gene (6 bases each). Per germline, CDR1 DFQATT and CDR2 SNEGSKA (reference sequence). Trimming took off 2 bases at V and 4 bases at J, with 17 bases between the two ends. This CDR3 is built from 16 residues. The DNA of the CDR3 is TGCAGTGCTAGATCCGGTGGCGAGGGGGGCACCGGGGAGCTGTTTTTT. It is translated as CSARSGGEGGTGELFF.

This clonotype was detected only a few times. The chain couples TRBV6-6 to TRBJ2-5; perhaps TRBD2 as D (5 bases). CDR1 is MNHNY, CDR2 SVGAGI, per germline (reference sequence). V dropped 9 bases and J dropped 5 bases, with 10 bases sitting between them. This CDR3 spans 11 amino acids. The CDR3 loop is CASEGGETQYF. CDR3 nucleotides: TGTGCCAGTGAGGGTGGCGAGACCCAGTACTTC.

As DNA, the CDR3 is TGTGCCAGCAGCATAGGACAGGAGGAAAAACTGTTTTTT. It codes for CASSIGQEEKLFF. V and J are TRBV7-8 and TRBJ1-4, with 7 bases lining up with TRBD1. Germline V gene sequence: CDR1 SGHVS, CDR2 FQNEAQ. V trimming: 5 bases; J trimming: 8 bases; junction bases outside the gene matches: 5. CDR3 length: 13 residues.

The chain has TRBV9 and TRBJ2-2, with TRBD1 identical over 9 bases. There are 16 residues in the CDR3. V gave up 3 bases and J gave up 0 bases; unmatched junction bases: 3. From germline, CDR1 is SGDLS and CDR2 YYNGEE. The CDR3 nucleotides read TGTGCCAGCAGCGAGGGACAGGGTTCGAACACCGGGGAGCTGTTTTTT. Protein sequence: CASSEGQGSNTGELFF.